These 20 T cell receptor beta chains share one sample of origin, sequenced in a study of blood T cell repertoires in COVID-19. Assay: immunoSEQ multiplex PCR; the TCRdb copy retains only in-frame clones and omits some. The sample includes about 500,000 clones, roughly 87% of them seen just once. Sequencing input: peripheral blood. These receptors all stem from a man younger than 35 with COVID-19, enrolled during active disease.

V gene TRBV21-1 combines with J gene TRBJ1-2. TRBV21-1 has pseudogene status. This CDR3 spans 19 amino acids. The CDR3 coding sequence is TGTGCCAGCAGCCCCCAGCCCCGGGGGGCCCCCCTAGCTAACTATGGCTACACCTTC. Residues: CASSPQPRGAPLANYGYTF.

The chain links TRBV19 to TRBJ1-2; 12 bases fit TRBD1. The trim removed 7 bases at V and 4 bases at J, leaving 10 bases unmatched. Germline assignment: CDR1 LNHDA and CDR2 SQIVND (reference sequence). The CDR3 runs to 16 residues. CDR3 protein: CASNPAAGQGAYGYTF. The CDR3 DNA is TGTGCCAGTAATCCCGCGGCGGGACAGGGGGCCTATGGCTACACCTTC.

In this sample, this clone turned up once. The V call is TRBV25-1, the J call TRBJ1-3; D perhaps matches TRBD1 (6 bases). The germline CDR1 and CDR2 sequences are MGHDK and SYGVNS. V was pared by 6 bases and J by 0 bases, with 9 bases between. This CDR3 is built from 14 residues. This CDR3 reads CASSGQISGNTIYF. In DNA, the CDR3 is TGTGCCAGCAGCGGACAGATCTCTGGAAACACCATATATTTT.

CDR3 DNA sequence: TGTGCCAGCAGCCGAGCGGACGAGCAGTACTTC. Its protein is CASSRADEQYF. This rearrangement joins TRBV5-4 to TRBJ2-7, with a possible D match to TRBD2 (5 bases). The CDR3 has 11 amino acids. V lost 4 bases to trimming and J lost 5 bases, with 7 bases between them. CDR1 is SGHNT and CDR2 is YYREEE in the germline V gene (reference sequence).

This chain links TRBV7-8 with TRBJ2-3, with TRBD2 identical over 11 bases. Germline V lookup: CDR1 SGHVS, CDR2 FQNEAQ. V lost 5 bases, J lost 5 bases, and 9 bases stayed unmatched. This CDR3 has 16 amino acids. The CDR3 spells CASSARTSGSQDTQYF. The CDR3 DNA sequence: TGTGCCAGCAGCGCTAGGACTAGCGGGTCGCAAGATACGCAGTATTTT.

V and J are TRBV2 and TRBJ2-5; weak D call: TRBD1 (7 bases). V was pared by 7 bases and J by 7 bases, with 22 bases between. This CDR3 is built from 15 residues. Germline V gene lookup returns CDR1 SNHLY and CDR2 FYNNEI. The CDR3 bases are TGTGCCAGCACTGACCGTAGGGGGCTGCGGGGGACCCAGTACTTC. Amino acid sequence: CASTDRRGLRGTQYF. The full variable domain, with the rest looked up from reference TRBV2 and TRBJ2-5, is EPEVTQTPSHQVTQMGQEVILRCVPISNHLYFYWYRQILGQKVEFLVSFYNNEISEKSEIFDDQFSVERPDGSNFTLKIRSTKLEDSAMYFCASTDRRGLRGTQYFGPGTRLLVL.

The chain uses TRBV15 and TRBJ2-1; 7 bases match TRBD1. The CDR3 has 15 residues. Per germline, CDR1 LNHNV and CDR2 YYDKDF (reference sequence). The trim removed 1 base at V and 5 bases at J, leaving 5 bases unmatched. CDR3: CATSRGGQINNEQFF. The CDR3 nucleotides read TGTGCCACCAGCAGAGGGGGACAGATAAACAATGAGCAGTTCTTC.

The rearrangement joins TRBV5-8 to TRBJ1-4; 7 bases fit TRBD1. V lost 4 bases, J lost 8 bases, and 14 bases stayed unmatched. Germline-derived CDR1 and CDR2 are SGHTS and YDEGEE. The CDR3 has 16 residues. For the CDR3, the DNA is TGTGCCAGCAGCGAGGGAGACAGGGCAGGGGAAGAAAAACTGTTTTTT. It specifies CASSEGDRAGEEKLFF.

This chain joins TRBV5-6 and TRBJ2-3; 15 bases match TRBD2. J gave up 11 bases and V 0 bases, and 7 bases lay outside the gene matches. The germline V gene encodes CDR1 SGHDT and CDR2 YYEEEE. CDR3 length: 16 amino acids. The CDR3 sequence is CASSLEGTSGRHGQYF. The DNA for the CDR3 is TGTGCCAGCAGCTTGGAGGGGACTAGCGGGAGGCATGGGCAGTATTTT.

This chain uses TRBV2 with TRBJ2-2, with 7 positions matching TRBD2. V lost 8 bases, J lost 2 bases, and 11 bases stayed unmatched. CDR1 SNHLY and CDR2 FYNNEI come from the germline V gene. This CDR3 has 16 amino acids. The CDR3 loop is CASARGSGFNTGELFF. The CDR3 DNA sequence: TGTGCCAGCGCCCGAGGTAGCGGGTTCAACACCGGGGAGCTGTTTTTT.

This clone has just one count. The rearrangement joins TRBV9 to TRBJ1-2; perhaps TRBD1 as D (6 bases). Looked up from germline, CDR1 is SGDLS and CDR2 is YYNGEE. This CDR3 spans 17 amino acids. Trimming pared 2 bases from V and 7 bases from J, leaving 24 bases between. The CDR3 DNA reads TGTGCCAGCAGCGTCATGTCCGACGACTGGGGACACGGTGGCTACACCTTC. Translating gives CASSVMSDDWGHGGYTF.

The chain combines TRBV5-4 with TRBJ2-2; 7 bases are shared with TRBD1. There are 15 residues in the CDR3. The germline CDR1 and CDR2 sequences are SGHNT and YYREEE (reference sequence). The trim removed 5 bases at V and 4 bases at J, leaving 8 bases unmatched. The CDR3 loop is CASRPTGVGTGELFF. The CDR3 bases are TGTGCCAGCAGACCTACAGGGGTAGGCACCGGGGAGCTGTTTTTT.

This clone has a handful of counts. This rearrangement joins TRBV19 to TRBJ1-5; 10 bases map to TRBD1. V dropped 4 bases and J dropped 5; count of bases not matched to a gene: 2. CDR3 size: 14 residues. CDR1 and CDR2 from the germline V gene are LNHDA and SQIVND (reference sequence). The CDR3 region is CASSRGQGHQPQHF. The CDR3 region has the DNA TGTGCCAGTAGTAGGGGACAGGGGCATCAGCCCCAGCATTTT.

The J gene is TRBJ1-3, the V gene TRBV11-2; D is ambiguous. The CDR3 is 18 residues long. V was clipped by 3 bases and J by 0 bases, with 18 bases between them. Germline-derived CDR1 and CDR2 are SGHAT and FQNNGV. The DNA for the CDR3 is TGTGCCAGCAGCTTTATGGGAGGACTTTTCAGCTCTGGAAACACCATATATTTT. As protein: CASSFMGGLFSSGNTIYF.

A few counts support this clone. This chain links TRBV10-2 with TRBJ1-5, with 7 bases lining up with TRBD1. The CDR3 consists of 13 residues. J lost 6 bases, V lost 6 bases, and 5 bases had no gene match. Germline CDR1 and CDR2: WSHSY and SAAADI. The CDR3 nucleotides read TGCGCCAGCAGCGACAGGGTTGGTCAGCCCCAGCATTTT. Its translation is CASSDRVGQPQHF.

This chain links TRBV10-1 with TRBJ2-6; D may be TRBD1 (6 bases). The CDR3 is 17 residues long. V lost 4 bases and J lost 0, with 13 bases in between. Germline loops: CDR1 WNHNN, CDR2 SYGVQD (reference sequence). The CDR3 DNA sequence: TGCGCCAGCAGTGGGCCAGGGGATTTCTCTGGGGCCAACGTCCTGACTTTC. Its translation: CASSGPGDFSGANVLTF.

The chain uses TRBV7-9 and TRBJ2-1, with a possible D match to TRBD1 (5 bases). The germline V gene has CDR1 SEHNR and CDR2 FQNEAQ (reference sequence). The CDR3 sequence is 18 residues long. V dropped 1 base and J dropped 2 bases, with 18 bases sitting between them. The DNA of the CDR3 is TGTGCCAGCAGCTTAGGGCACCTGGGATGGGGCACCTACAATGAGCAGTTCTTC. Residues: CASSLGHLGWGTYNEQFF.

The chain recombines TRBV2 with TRBJ2-5; the match to TRBD1 covers 11 bases. CDR1 and CDR2 from the germline V gene are SNHLY and FYNNEI. V trimming: 2 bases; J trimming: 4 bases; junction bases outside the gene matches: 15. This CDR3 has 19 amino acids. CDR3 DNA: TGTGCCAGCAGTGAATGGACAGGGGGCTCCCCTAACTCACGAGAGACCCAGTACTTC. As protein: CASSEWTGGSPNSRETQYF.

The chain links TRBV2 to TRBJ2-3; TRBD2 aligns across 11 bases. This CDR3 is 15 amino acids long. Germline V gives CDR1 SNHLY, CDR2 FYNNEI. V lost 1 base, J lost 9 bases, and 6 bases stayed unmatched. This CDR3 reads CASSEVETSGRTQYF. CDR3 in DNA: TGTGCCAGCAGTGAAGTCGAAACTAGCGGGAGAACGCAGTATTTT.

The V gene is TRBV7-8, the J gene TRBJ2-6, with 8 bases matching TRBD2. The germline gives CDR1 SGHVS, CDR2 FQNEAQ. This CDR3 has 18 amino acids. Unmatched junction bases numbered 11, after V lost 5 bases and J lost 2 bases. CDR3 nucleotide sequence: TGTGCCAGCAGCCCCCTTGGAGCGGGAGCAACTGGGGCCAACGTCCTGACTTTC. This encodes CASSPLGAGATGANVLTF.